This TCR beta chain was retrieved from a study of blood T cell repertoires in COVID-19 (dated by TCRdb to the early 2020s). At the level of the whole study: Samples covering the acute and convalescent phases of COVID-19 were provided by collaborators in the United States, Italy and Spain. The prospective study material was composed of cDNA or gDNA derived from T cells, B-cell-depleted T cells, or PBMCs. Deeply sampled blood TCRbeta repertoires from subjects exposed to, actively infected with, or recovered from COVID-19 were included in the dataset. The repertoires were made available in a free public database intended to serve as a resource for research on the immune response to SARS-CoV-2. The samples were drawn from two sources: the first 160 participants of the ongoing ImmuneRACE study, and fewer than 1,500 subjects contributed by 6 global collaborators. The sample metadata nearly always contained a de-identified subject ID, COVID-19 status, age in years and sex. HLA class I and class II types, where available, came from metadata supplied by the sample provider rather than from assay-based typing. What the work shows at the level of the full study, not this receptor alone: The amount of clinical and demographic metadata varied by source and participant and was provided uncurated.

TCRbeta CDR3 regions were amplified from genomic DNA using the immunoSEQ Assay, a bias-controlled multiplex PCR. On the study's bioinformatics: The number of nucleated cells in each sample was estimated from the amplification of reference gene primers within the assay. To quantify the absolute abundance of each unique TCRbeta CDR3 rearrangement, sequence reads were collapsed and filtered. For each sample, productive Simpson clonality was calculated as the square root of Simpson's diversity index over productive rearrangements. TCRdb took this table from immuneACCESS and kept in-frame rearrangements with V and J called. Such tables lack part of the clones; where checked against another copy, unresolved V genes explain under half of the gap, and the rest is unexplained. From that table come the V and J calls and clone size; the DNA was used to work out D and trimming. For this sample the table gives 200,000 to 250,000 clones, of which 75% to 85% were detected only once. The top ten clonotypes cover over 1.2% of the sample.

Another Seattle source contributed samples from volunteer blood donors who had recovered from COVID-19. The collaborating institutions used their own protocols to collect whole blood in K2EDTA tubes. For TCRbeta analysis, collaborators shipped samples in one of three forms: frozen whole blood, isolated PBMCs, or DNA extracted from either of those sample types. The CDR1 and CDR2 encoded by the germline V gene are SGHAT and FQNNGV. Trimming accounts for 1 base at V and 5 bases at J, while the number of junction bases matched to no gene is 2. From the cysteine through the phenylalanine, the CDR3 covers 15 amino acids. The DNA shown is the 45-base CDR3, in frame from base 1. As to this clone: Its antigen remains unidentified. One base away there is no much larger clone; base qualities are not given.

The sequenced material came from peripheral blood. The chain is encoded by TRBV11-2 joined to TRBJ2-5; the central 12 bases match TRBD2. This clonotype was obtained from a middle-aged woman who had recovered from COVID-19. The CDR3 corresponds to CASSLASGGAETQYF. The DNA is as follows: TGTGCCAGCAGCTTAGCTAGCGGGGGGGCCGAGACCCAGTACTTC.